This T cell receptor (beta chain) was obtained from a study of blood T cells in healthy people across ages. The use of a sample-barcoded 5' primer and a J-beta primer mix characterized a second PCR of 7 to 11 cycles. MiXCR, run by TCRdb on the 5' RACE reads, gives a single entry per CDR3 protein. The sample shows about 800,000 distinct CDR3 sequences, 20% to 30% of them seen only once. Trimming cost V 3 bases and J 0 bases, with 9 bases left between them. Germline assignment: CDR1 SEHNR and CDR2 FQNEAQ (reference sequence). The CDR3 has 15 residues. These data are also associated with another study on T cells of mothers and their children.

The rearrangement links TRBV7-9 to TRBJ2-1; D might be TRBD2 (6 bases). The TCR sequence derives from a boy between 10 and 17 years old in good health. The specimen sequenced was blood. CDR3 in amino acids: CASSLTSPSYNEQFF. CDR3 in DNA: TGTGCCAGCAGCTTGACTAGTCCCTCCTACAATGAGCAGTTCTTC. Drawing the rest from reference TRBV7-9 and TRBJ2-1, the complete variable domain is DTGVSQNPRHKITKRGQNVTFRCDPISEHNRLYWYRQTLGQGPEFLTYFQNEAQLEKSRLLSDRFSAERPKGSFSTLEIQRTEQGDSAMYLCASSLTSPSYNEQFFGPGTRLTVL.